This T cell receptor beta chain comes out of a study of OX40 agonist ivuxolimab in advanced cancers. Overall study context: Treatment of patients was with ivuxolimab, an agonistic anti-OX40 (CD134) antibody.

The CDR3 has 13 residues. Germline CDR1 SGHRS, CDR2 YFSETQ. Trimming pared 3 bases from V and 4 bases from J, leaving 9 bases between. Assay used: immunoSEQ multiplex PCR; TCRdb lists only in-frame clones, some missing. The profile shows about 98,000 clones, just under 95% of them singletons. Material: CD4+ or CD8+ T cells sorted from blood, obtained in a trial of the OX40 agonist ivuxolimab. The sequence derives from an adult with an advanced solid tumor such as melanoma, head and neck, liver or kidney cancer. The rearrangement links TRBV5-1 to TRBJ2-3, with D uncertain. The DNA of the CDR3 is TGCGCCAGCAGCTATAGAACCCCAGATACGCAGTATTTT. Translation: CASSYRTPDTQYF.